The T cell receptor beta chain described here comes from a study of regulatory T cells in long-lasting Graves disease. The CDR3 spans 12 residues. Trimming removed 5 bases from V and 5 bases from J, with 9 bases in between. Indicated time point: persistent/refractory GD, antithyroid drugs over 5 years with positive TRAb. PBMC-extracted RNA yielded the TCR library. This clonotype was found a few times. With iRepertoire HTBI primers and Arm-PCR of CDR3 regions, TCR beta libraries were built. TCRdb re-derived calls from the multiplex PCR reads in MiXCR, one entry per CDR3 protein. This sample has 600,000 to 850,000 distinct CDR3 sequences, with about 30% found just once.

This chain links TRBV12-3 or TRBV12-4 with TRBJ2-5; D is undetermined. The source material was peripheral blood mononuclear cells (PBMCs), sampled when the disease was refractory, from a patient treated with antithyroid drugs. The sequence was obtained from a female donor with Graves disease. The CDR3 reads CASSTTSETQYF. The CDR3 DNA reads TGTGCCAGCAGTACCACCTCGGAGACCCAGTACTTC.